The rows below give T cell receptor beta chains drawn from one sample of a study of blood T cell repertoires in COVID-19. TCRdb keeps only in-frame clones here, not all; method: immunoSEQ multiplex PCR. The sample consists of a few hundred thousand clones, about 90% of them appearing once. Input material: PBMCs or T cells enriched from blood (not recorded which). These receptors originate from a woman in her twenties or thirties who had recovered from COVID-19. Both conserved end residues are part of each CDR3. D genes are given only for firm matches. Not all rows give a size; the values are once, few, many and, for expanded clones, a class.

V gene	J gene	clone size	CDR3 length	D gene	CDR3 protein	CDR3 DNA
TRBV18	TRBJ2-1	NA	15	NA	CASSPSRGRVNEQFF	TGTGCCAGCTCACCCTCCCGGGGTAGGGTCAATGAGCAGTTCTTC
TRBV28	TRBJ2-7	NA	16	TRBD1	CASSSPQGEGSYEQYF	TGTGCCAGCAGTTCCCCACAGGGGGAAGGGTCCTACGAGCAGTACTTC
TRBV18	TRBJ2-1	NA	13	NA	CASSTRGPRGQFF	TGTGCCAGCTCAACCAGGGGACCGAGAGGGCAGTTCTTC
TRBV11-2	TRBJ2-7	NA	16	TRBD2	CASSLVGGGAGIEQYF	TGTGCCAGCAGCTTAGTCGGCGGGGGGGCCGGTATCGAGCAGTACTTC
TRBV30	TRBJ2-1	NA	12	NA	CAWSGTSLEQFF	TGTGCCTGGAGTGGCACTAGCCTTGAGCAGTTCTTC
TRBV5-4	TRBJ2-7	NA	14	NA	CASSLWQSSYEQYF	TGTGCCAGCAGCTTATGGCAATCCTCCTACGAGCAGTACTTC
TRBV5-1	TRBJ1-2	NA	14	TRBD1	CASSETTGNYGYTF	TGCGCCAGCAGCGAAACGACAGGGAACTATGGCTACACCTTC
TRBV18	TRBJ2-5	NA	16	TRBD2	CASSPLSGGPQETQYF	TGTGCCAGCTCACCACTTAGCGGGGGGCCCCAAGAGACCCAGTACTTC
TRBV7-9	TRBJ2-4	once	11	NA	CASSRRNIQYF	TGTGCCAGCAGCCGTCGAAACATTCAGTACTTC
TRBV7-6	TRBJ1-3	NA	16	TRBD1	CASSLGDSIGGNTIYF	TGTGCCAGCAGCTTAGGGGACAGCATAGGTGGAAACACCATATATTTT
TRBV24-1	TRBJ2-2	NA	18	TRBD1	CATSTPDRGQSNTGELFF	TGTGCCACCAGCACACCGGACAGGGGGCAGTCGAACACCGGGGAGCTGTTTTTT
TRBV27	TRBJ1-2	NA	17	TRBD1	CASSSSPGQGVKFGYTF	TGTGCCAGCAGTTCTTCCCCGGGACAGGGCGTTAAATTCGGCTACACCTTC
TRBV2	TRBJ1-2	NA	13	TRBD1	CASSETGAGGYTF	TGTGCCAGCAGTGAAACAGGGGCTGGTGGCTACACCTTC
TRBV5-4	TRBJ2-7	NA	13	NA	CASSTDARHEQYF	TGTGCCAGCAGCACTGACGCCAGGCACGAGCAGTACTTC
TRBV10-2	TRBJ2-7	NA	17	TRBD2	CASSPNSGGPSSYEQYF	TGCGCCAGCAGTCCAAATAGCGGGGGCCCGAGCTCCTACGAGCAGTACTTC
TRBV6-5	TRBJ1-1	NA	14	NA	CAVQLRGGDTEAFF	TGTGCCGTACAACTTAGGGGAGGGGACACTGAAGCTTTCTTT
TRBV14	TRBJ1-2	NA	16	NA	CASSQDAGPGGYGYTF	TGTGCCAGCAGCCAAGATGCCGGACCCGGAGGCTATGGCTACACCTTC
TRBV14	TRBJ1-6	NA	16	NA	CASSQDRPENNSPLHF	TGTGCCAGCAGCCAAGATCGTCCGGAGAATAATTCACCCCTCCACTTT
TRBV19	TRBJ2-7	NA	13	NA	CASSIDPSYEQYF	TGTGCCAGTAGTATAGATCCCAGCTACGAGCAGTACTTC
TRBV5-1	TRBJ2-7	NA	15	TRBD2	CASSWGTSGTREQYF	TGCGCCAGCAGCTGGGGGACTAGCGGGACTCGGGAGCAGTACTTC
TRBV7-2	TRBJ2-3	NA	14	TRBD1	CASSSGQETDTQYF	TGTGCCAGCAGCTCGGGACAGGAGACAGATACGCAGTATTTT
TRBV6-6	TRBJ1-2	NA	16	NA	CASSYSLAGDNYGYTF	TGTGCCAGCAGTTACTCGCTGGCAGGGGATAACTATGGCTACACCTTC
TRBV3-1/TRBV3-2	TRBJ2-7	few	13	NA	CASSQPTQREQYF	TGTGCCAGCAGCCAACCAACTCAGCGGGAGCAGTACTTC
TRBV6-6	TRBJ1-4	once	16	TRBD1	CASTAAGGIANEKLFF	TGTGCCAGCACTGCGGCAGGGGGTATAGCTAATGAAAAACTGTTTTTT
TRBV12-5	TRBJ2-7	NA	11	NA	CASGLEYEQYF	TGTGCTAGTGGTTTAGAGTACGAGCAGTACTTC
TRBV7-6	TRBJ1-2	NA	11	NA	CASSSGIGYTF	TGTGCCAGCAGCTCAGGGATTGGCTACACCTTC
TRBV7-8	TRBJ1-6	NA	17	TRBD1	CASSLTHGQGINSPLHF	TGTGCCAGCAGCTTAACTCACGGACAGGGGATAAATTCACCCCTCCACTTT
TRBV7-2	TRBJ2-7	NA	14	NA	CASSLGRGRYEQYF	TGTGCCAGCAGCTTAGGCAGGGGCCGCTACGAGCAGTACTTC
TRBV10-3	TRBJ2-3	NA	17	TRBD2	CAISRPGSGGVTDTQYF	TGTGCCATCAGTCGCCCCGGAAGCGGGGGGGTCACAGATACGCAGTATTTT
TRBV2	TRBJ2-1	NA	15	TRBD2	CASSDGGGAYNEQFF	TGTGCCAGCAGTGACGGGGGAGGGGCCTACAATGAGCAGTTCTTC
TRBV7-8	TRBJ1-1	once	13	NA	CASSSRVPVEAFF	TGTGCCAGCAGCTCCAGGGTACCCGTTGAAGCTTTCTTT
TRBV6-5	TRBJ2-1	NA	14	NA	CASSYGGGHNEQFF	TGTGCCAGCAGTTATGGCGGGGGCCACAATGAGCAGTTCTTC
TRBV9	TRBJ2-5	once	15	TRBD1	CASSAYDREQETQYF	TGTGCCAGCAGCGCATACGACAGGGAACAAGAGACCCAGTACTTC
TRBV5-4	TRBJ1-3	NA	14	NA	CASSPPGAPGAIYF	TGTGCCAGCAGCCCGCCTGGGGCTCCAGGGGCCATATATTTT
TRBV27	TRBJ1-1	NA	14	NA	CASSLTLRDTEAFF	TGTGCCAGCAGTTTAACCCTGAGGGACACTGAAGCTTTCTTT
TRBV11-2	TRBJ2-7	NA	17	TRBD2	CASSLGTRTISYYEQYF	TGTGCCAGCAGCTTAGGGACTAGGACCATCTCCTACTACGAGCAGTACTTC
TRBV6-5	TRBJ1-4	NA	14	TRBD1	CAAGRGQFNEKLFF	TGTGCCGCAGGCCGGGGACAGTTTAATGAAAAACTGTTTTTT
TRBV7-9	TRBJ1-2	NA	16	NA	CASSFSLQVGSYGYTF	TGTGCCAGCAGCTTCTCCCTACAGGTGGGGTCCTATGGCTACACCTTC
TRBV7-3	TRBJ2-5	NA	14	TRBD1	CASSPQGVGETQYF	TGTGCCAGCAGCCCGCAGGGGGTGGGAGAGACCCAGTACTTC
TRBV4-2	TRBJ2-1	NA	17	TRBD2	CASSQDVGTSGHNEQFF	TGTGCCAGCAGCCAAGATGTCGGGACTAGCGGACACAATGAGCAGTTCTTC
TRBV27	TRBJ2-1	NA	15	NA	CASSLDFSLNNEQFF	TGTGCCAGCAGTTTAGACTTCTCGCTAAACAATGAGCAGTTCTTC
TRBV7-8	TRBJ1-1	NA	13	NA	CASSLRGGTEAFF	TGTGCCAGCAGCCTTAGGGGGGGCACTGAAGCTTTCTTT
TRBV5-4	TRBJ1-2	NA	18	NA	CASSLGAVSLSTNYGYTF	TGTGCCAGCAGCTTGGGTGCAGTCTCCCTTTCAACTAACTATGGCTACACCTTC
TRBV6-6	TRBJ2-5	NA	14	TRBD1	CASSYVTGGETQYF	TGTGCCAGCAGTTACGTGACAGGGGGAGAGACCCAGTACTTC
TRBV4-1	TRBJ2-7	NA	16	TRBD2	CASSQEVWTSGYEQYF	TGCGCCAGCAGCCAAGAAGTTTGGACTAGCGGTTACGAGCAGTACTTC